A selection of T cell receptor beta chains follows, all from one sample in a study of blood T cells in healthy people across ages. TCRdb recomputed calls from the 5' RACE reads with MiXCR, one row per CDR3 protein. The sample holds about 1.5 million distinct CDR3 sequences, roughly 40% seen once. Sequencing was performed on blood. The origin of the receptors is a woman between 18 and 29 years old in good health. Both conserved end residues are part of each CDR3. The D gene is left open where the match is weak. Size is stated for part of the rows, as once, few or many counts, or as a class when the clone is expanded.

clone_size d_call j_call v_call cdr3_nt cdr3_aa
NA NA TRBJ2-1 TRBV20-1 TGCAGTGTTAGCACCGGGGGGCCTACCACCTACAATGAGCAGTTCTTC CSVSTGGPTTYNEQFF
once TRBD2 TRBJ2-1 TRBV20-1 TGCAGTGCTATAGCGGGGGAGCACAATGAGCAGTTCTTC CSAIAGEHNEQFF
few NA TRBJ2-4 TRBV21-1 TGTGCCAGCAGCCCCCAGCCCGCGGACTCGGGGGGCATTCAGTACTTC CASSPQPADSGGIQYF
NA TRBD2 TRBJ2-4 TRBV6-5 TGTGCCAGCAGTTACTCCGGGAGGACTACAAAGATAGCCAAAAACATTCAGTACTTC CASSYSGRTTKIAKNIQYF
NA NA TRBJ1-5 TRBV7-2 TGTGCCAGCAGCCCCCGGGTAGGAGGAACCTATAGCAATCAGCCCCAGCATTTT CASSPRVGGTYSNQPQHF
NA TRBD2 TRBJ2-7 TRBV7-2 TGTGCCAGCAGCTTATCCCACGCTAGCGGGAGCTACGAGCAGTACTTC CASSLSHASGSYEQYF
NA NA TRBJ1-6 TRBV10-3 TGTGCCATCAGTGAGTCGAGAGGTAATTCACCCCTCCACTTT CAISESRGNSPLHF
few TRBD1 TRBJ1-2 TRBV10-3 TGTGCCATCAGTGAGCCCGGACAGGGGAACTATGGCTACACCTTC CAISEPGQGNYGYTF
few NA TRBJ2-7 TRBV2 TGTGCCAGCAAGGGGGATGGGGGAGAGCAGTACTTC CASKGDGGEQYF
NA TRBD1 TRBJ1-6 TRBV7-9 TGTGCCAGCAGCCTCATGACAGGGTCTGATTCACCCCTCCACTTT CASSLMTGSDSPLHF